The 21 T cell receptor beta chains given below trace back to one sample, sequenced in a study of blood T cell repertoires in COVID-19. This table comes from immunoSEQ multiplex PCR, and its TCRdb copy is limited to in-frame clones, with some not included. The table records some 180,000 clones, around four fifths of them present only once. The sample taken for sequencing was peripheral blood. These TCRs come from a woman at least 80 years old with COVID-19, enrolled during active disease.

The chain joins TRBV28 to TRBJ1-5; D remains unclear. CDR3 length: 14 amino acids. The ends were cut back, 5 bases at V and 0 bases at J, with 8 bases in the middle. Per the germline V gene, CDR1 is MDHEN and CDR2 is SYDVKM. DNA for the CDR3: TGTGCCAGCAGTACAGAGTATAGCAATCAGCCCCAGCATTTT. Translated, it gives CASSTEYSNQPQHF.

V usage is TRBV7-2 and J usage is TRBJ2-1; D uncertain. This CDR3 has 15 amino acids. Per germline, CDR1 SGHTA and CDR2 FQGNSA. The V and J ends lost 5 bases and 0 bases respectively, with 11 bases between them. The CDR3 sequence is CASSHDMSSYNEQFF. The CDR3 DNA is TGTGCCAGCAGCCACGACATGAGCTCCTACAATGAGCAGTTCTTC.

The chain recombines TRBV28 with TRBJ2-6; 8 bases are a match to TRBD1. Germline CDR1 and CDR2: MDHEN and SYDVKM. CDR3 length: 14 amino acids. Trimming removed 8 bases from V and 2 bases from J; junction bases left unmatched: 2. The CDR3 DNA follows: TGTGCCAGCGGGACAGGTCCTGGGGCCAACGTCCTGACTTTC. Protein sequence: CASGTGPGANVLTF.

This chain joins TRBV24-1 and TRBJ1-3, with 8 bases aligning to TRBD1. There are 14 residues in the CDR3. Germline V gene sequence: CDR1 KGHDR, CDR2 SFDVKD. J was trimmed by 2 bases and V by 7 bases; bases with no gene match: 3. In nucleotides, the CDR3 is TGTGCCACCAGCCAGACAGGGGCTGGAAACACCATATATTTT. Encoded protein: CATSQTGAGNTIYF.

The genes are TRBV6-5 and TRBJ2-3, with D perhaps TRBD2 (6 bases). V lost 6 bases to trimming and J lost 6 bases, with 19 bases between them. The CDR3 sequence is 15 residues long. Germline CDR1 reads MNHEY; CDR2 reads SVGAGI. CDR3 loop: CASRTAGLPPDTQYF. The CDR3 DNA reads TGTGCCAGCAGAACAGCGGGCCTCCCCCCGGATACGCAGTATTTT.

The gene calls are TRBV24-1 and TRBJ2-1, with D possibly matching TRBD1 (5 bases). V lost 2 bases and J lost 5, with 9 bases in between. The CDR3 has 14 residues. Germline V lookup: CDR1 KGHDR, CDR2 SFDVKD. The CDR3 DNA follows: TGTGCCACCAGTGATTCATGGGGCCACAATGAGCAGTTCTTC. Protein: CATSDSWGHNEQFF.

The V and J genes are TRBV6-2 or TRBV6-3 and TRBJ1-1; D remains unclear. Trimming stripped 0 bases from V and 3 bases from J, with 5 bases between. CDR3 length: 13 residues. The germline CDR1 and CDR2 sequences are MNHEY and SVGEGT. CDR3 sequence reads: CASSYSRDTEAFF. As DNA, the CDR3 is TGTGCCAGCAGTTACTCTCGGGACACTGAAGCTTTCTTT.

This sequence joins TRBV5-1 and TRBJ2-2; TRBD2 matches at 9 bases. J lost 1 base, V lost 5 bases, and 9 bases had no gene match. There are 17 residues in the CDR3. Per the germline V gene, CDR1 is SGHRS and CDR2 is YFSETQ. The DNA for the CDR3 is TGCGCCAGCAGAGTTAGCGGGAGACTCCGGAACACCGGGGAGCTGTTTTTT. It translates to CASRVSGRLRNTGELFF.

The gene calls are TRBV7-2 and TRBJ2-3; D possibly corresponds to TRBD2 (6 bases). Germline CDR1 is SGHTA and CDR2 is FQGNSA. The CDR3 consists of 13 residues. Trimming stripped 4 bases from V and 1 base from J, with 6 bases between. CDR3 DNA sequence: TGTGCCAGCAGCTCTAGCGGCACAGATACGCAGTATTTT. It codes for CASSSSGTDTQYF.

The chain recombines TRBV11-3 with TRBJ2-1, with a possible D match to TRBD2 (6 bases). CDR3 length equals 13 residues. V lost 5 bases to trimming and J lost 7 bases, with 12 bases between them. CDR1 and CDR2 from the germline V gene are SGHNT and YENEEA. CDR3 nucleotide sequence: TGTGCCAGCAGCACCAGCGGAGGGAATGAGCAGTTCTTC. Translated: CASSTSGGNEQFF.

The V and J genes are TRBV6-1 and TRBJ1-1, with unresolved D. V shed 1 base and J shed 0 bases, with 9 bases lying between them. The CDR3 runs 15 residues. CDR1 is MNHNS, CDR2 SASEGT, per germline. The CDR3 reads CASSEGRGMNTEAFF. CDR3 sequence (DNA): TGTGCCAGCAGTGAAGGGAGAGGCATGAACACTGAAGCTTTCTTT.

The gene calls are TRBV5-1 and TRBJ2-5, with 7 nucleotides matching TRBD2. CDR1 SGHRS and CDR2 YFSETQ come from the germline V gene. V shed 4 bases and J 6 bases; nucleotides not matched to a gene: 6. The CDR3 covers 13 residues. CDR3 nucleotides: TGCGCCAGCAGCCGCGGGGAGGGGCAGACCCAGTACTTC. Encoded protein: CASSRGEGQTQYF.

The chain has TRBV18 and TRBJ2-1; 10 bases align to TRBD1. Germline V gene lookup returns CDR1 KGHSH and CDR2 LQKENI. V was clipped by 3 bases and J by 3 bases; unmatched bases: 8. This CDR3 comprises 17 residues. The CDR3 loop is CASSPPGQGILYNEQFF. DNA of the CDR3: TGTGCCAGCTCACCTCCGGGACAGGGGATCCTCTACAATGAGCAGTTCTTC.

J is TRBJ2-5 and V is TRBV5-1; 8 bases are shared with TRBD2. V gave up 3 bases and J gave up 2 bases; unmatched junction bases: 9. CDR1 is SGHRS, CDR2 YFSETQ, per germline. CDR3 length: 16 amino acids. In nucleotides, the CDR3 is TGCGCCAGCAGCTCGGTGGCGGGGGGCGTGCAAGAGACCCAGTACTTC. Encoded protein: CASSSVAGGVQETQYF.

This chain connects TRBV21-1 to TRBJ1-1; no check of the table's D call, TRBD1, against the DNA was made. TRBV21-1 is a listed pseudogene. This CDR3 has 14 residues. The CDR3 nucleotides read TGTGCCAGCAGCAGACAGGGGGCTCGCACTGAAGCTTTCTTT. Protein product: CASSRQGARTEAFF.

This rearrangement joins TRBV7-8 to TRBJ2-3; 8 positions match TRBD1. Germline V CDR1 and CDR2: SGHVS, FQNEAQ. V lost 5 bases, J lost 5 bases, and 12 bases stayed unmatched. This CDR3 contains 16 residues. The CDR3 coding sequence is TGTGCCAGCAGCCCACGAGACAGGGGCTCGGGAGATACGCAGTATTTT. Translating gives CASSPRDRGSGDTQYF.

The CDR3 region has the DNA TGTGCCAGCAGCTTGCCGACTCGCGCCGGGGGGAGCTACGAGCAGTACTTC. It translates to CASSLPTRAGGSYEQYF. This chain uses TRBV5-8 with TRBJ2-7; 7 bases are shared with TRBD2. Germline V gene lookup returns CDR1 SGHTS and CDR2 YDEGEE. This CDR3 is 17 amino acids long. The ends lost 1 base at V and 3 bases at J; junction bases unmatched: 13.

This chain joins TRBV9 and TRBJ2-1; 9 bases agree with TRBD2. CDR3 size: 15 residues. V was pared by 2 bases and J by 8 bases, with 8 bases of the junction left unmatched. Per germline, CDR1 SGDLS and CDR2 YYNGEE. This CDR3 reads CASSVWREGGHEQFF. CDR3 sequence (DNA): TGTGCCAGCAGCGTCTGGCGGGAGGGGGGCCATGAGCAGTTCTTC.

The chain has TRBV3-1 (or the pseudogene TRBV3-2) and TRBJ2-4, with D unclear. Per the germline V gene, CDR1 is LGHDT and CDR2 is YNNKEL (reference sequence). Trimming left V 11 bases short and J 3 bases short, with 14 bases between. The length of the CDR3 is 13 residues. Here the CDR3 reads CAVKTPVKNIQYF. The CDR3, as DNA: TGTGCCGTCAAAACTCCCGTCAAAAACATTCAGTACTTC.

This clone was seen once. This chain uses TRBV24-1 with TRBJ2-6; tentatively, D is TRBD1 (5 bases). Germline CDR1 is KGHDR and CDR2 is SFDVKD. The CDR3 totals 15 residues. V was trimmed by 4 bases and J by 1 base, leaving 7 bases between them. DNA of the CDR3: TGTGCCACCAGTGACCCAGGGTCTGGGGCCAACGTCCTGACTTTC. Protein: CATSDPGSGANVLTF.

This chain uses TRBV5-6 with TRBJ1-5; D not resolved. The CDR3 covers 13 residues. CDR1 is SGHDT and CDR2 is YYEEEE in the germline V gene. V was trimmed by 4 bases and J by 7 bases, leaving 12 bases between them. The CDR3 DNA reads TGTGCCAGCAGCCTCGGTCTAAGCCAGCCCCAGCATTTT. Its protein is CASSLGLSQPQHF.